The rows below give T cell receptor beta chains drawn from one sample of a study of metastatic and nonmetastatic thyroid tumors. With MiXCR, TCRdb called clones anew from the PCR reads. The data show some 37,000 clones, around half seen once. Sequences were obtained from tumor tissue. These receptors came from a male donor with papillary thyroid cancer or a benign thyroid nodule (not recorded which). Some clones in this sample may be carry-over from other donors' samples. CDR3s include the opening cysteine and the closing phenylalanine or tryptophan. Each record gives: J gene, clone size, D gene, V gene, CDR3 DNA, CDR3 protein. A D gene is named only where the DNA matches it firmly. A clone size is listed for some rows: how often the clone was seen (once, few, many), or a class if it is expanded.

>TRBJ2-7|medium-sized|.|TRBV6-1
TGTGCCAGCAGGCACAGGGCCCCCCACGAGCAGTACTTC
CASRHRAPHEQYF
>TRBJ2-5|.|.|TRBV3-1
TGTGCCAGCAGCTTCCAAGAGACCCAGTACTTC
CASSFQETQYF
>TRBJ2-7|.|.|TRBV30
TGTGCCTACGGCTCCGCCAACTACGAGCAGTACTTC
CAYGSANYEQYF
>TRBJ1-2|.|.|TRBV11-2
TGTGCCAGCAGCTTAGCCGTAAGTCAGGACTACACCTTC
CASSLAVSQDYTF
>TRBJ2-7|many|.|TRBV6-1
TGTGCCACCACAGGGAGTGGGCTCTACGAGCAGTACTTC
CATTGSGLYEQYF
>TRBJ1-5|.|.|TRBV6-1
TGTGCCAGCAGTGAACGGGGGGCAGGACCTTATAGCAATCAGCCCCAGCATTTT
CASSERGAGPYSNQPQHF
>TRBJ2-1|.|TRBD1|TRBV18
TGTGCCAGCTCACCACCGACAGGGACCTCCTACAATGAGCAGTTCTTC
CASSPPTGTSYNEQFF
>TRBJ2-1|.|TRBD2|TRBV11-2
TGTGCCAGCAGCTTATCCGCGGGGGTATACAATGAGCAGTTCTTC
CASSLSAGVYNEQFF
>TRBJ2-2|.|.|TRBV11-1
TGTGCCAGCAGCTCTGGGGGGCCGGGGGAGCTGTTTTTT
CASSSGGPGELFF
>TRBJ2-2|.|TRBD2|TRBV7-2
TGTGCCAGCAGCCTAACTAGCGGGAGGACCGGGGAGCTGTTTTTT
CASSLTSGRTGELFF
>TRBJ2-1|.|TRBD2|TRBV20-1
TGCAGTGCTACCGGACCAGCGGGAGGGCCGAATGAGCAGTTCTTC
CSATGPAGGPNEQFF
>TRBJ1-1|few|.|TRBV6-5
.
CASILGQLAFF
>TRBJ2-2|once|.|TRBV20-1
TGCAGTGCTCATACAAAAACACGGGCCGGGGAGCTGTTTTTT
CSAHTKTRAGELFF
>TRBJ2-2|.|.|TRBV11-2
TGTGCCAGCAGCTTTTCACTAGCTCCCTCCGCCGGGGAGCTGTTTTTT
CASSFSLAPSAGELFF
>TRBJ2-7|few|.|TRBV6-1
TGTGCCAGCAGTGACATTGATTACTACGAGCAGTACTTC
CASSDIDYYEQYF
>TRBJ2-7|.|.|TRBV11-2
TGTGCCAGCAGCTTAGTTAGGGGTACTGGAATCTACGAGCAGTACTTC
CASSLVRGTGIYEQYF
>TRBJ2-7|.|.|TRBV6-2/TRBV6-3
TGTGCCAGCACGCGGACCGGGTCCTACGAGCAGTACTTC
CASTRTGSYEQYF
>TRBJ2-7|few|TRBD1|TRBV4-1
TGCGCCAGCAGCCAAAGACAGGGTTGGGAGCAGTACTTC
CASSQRQGWEQYF
>TRBJ2-7|.|TRBD1|TRBV30
TGTGCCTGGAGTGTGGCCGGGACAGCCTACGAGCAGTACTTC
CAWSVAGTAYEQYF
>TRBJ1-4|.|.|TRBV30
TGTGCCTCGACGAAAGGGGAGGTGAATGAAAAACTGTTTTTT
CASTKGEVNEKLFF
>TRBJ2-7|.|TRBD2|TRBV5-1
TGCGCCAGCAGCTTGATCCCGCTAGCGGGAGTAAACGAGCAGTACTTC
CASSLIPLAGVNEQYF
>TRBJ2-7|few|.|TRBV9
TGTGCCAGCAGCGTAGAAGGTGGCGAGCAGTACTTC
CASSVEGGEQYF
>TRBJ1-2|few|.|TRBV19
TGTGCCAGTAGCCGACAGGAGACCTATGGCTACACCTTC
CASSRQETYGYTF
>TRBJ1-6|.|.|TRBV4-1
TGCGCCAGCAGCGGGAGGACAAATTCACCCCTCCACTTT
CASSGRTNSPLHF
>TRBJ2-6|.|.|TRBV30
TGTGCCTGGAGTGTAAGGCTGGGGGCTAAGGCTGGGGCCAACGTCCTGACTTTC
CAWSVRLGAKAGANVLTF
>TRBJ2-2|.|.|TRBV4-2
TGTGCCAGCAGCCAAGTCGACAAGACCGGGGAGCTGTTTTTT
CASSQVDKTGELFF
>TRBJ2-7|.|TRBD2|TRBV30
TGTGCCTCCTGGGAGGGCGGCGATCAGTACTTC
CASWEGGDQYF
>TRBJ1-5|.|TRBD1|TRBV3-1
TGTGCCAGCAGCCAATGGGGACAGGGCCCCTCAGGGCCCCAGCATTTT
CASSQWGQGPSGPQHF
>TRBJ2-1|few|TRBD2|TRBV6-1
TGTGCCAGCGGGACTAGCGGCTCCTACAATGAGCAGTTCTTC
CASGTSGSYNEQFF
>TRBJ2-1|few|.|TRBV28
TGTGCCATTTTCTCCGCATCGCTGCATGAGCAGTTCTTC
CAIFSASLHEQFF
>TRBJ2-2|few|.|TRBV6-4
TGTGCCAGCAGTGACTCACAGGCCGGGGAGCTGTTTTTT
CASSDSQAGELFF
>TRBJ2-7|.|TRBD1|TRBV20-1
TGCAGTGTTGCCGACAGGGTCTACGAGCAGTACTTC
CSVADRVYEQYF
>TRBJ1-6|.|TRBD1|TRBV7-2
TGTGCCAGCAGCTTAGCGGGACAGACTAATTCACCCCTCCACTTT
CASSLAGQTNSPLHF
>TRBJ2-1|.|TRBD1|TRBV19
TGTGCCAGTAGTCCGCGCCGGGACAGGCAGTACAATGAGCAGTTCTTC
CASSPRRDRQYNEQFF
>TRBJ2-2|.|TRBD2|TRBV5-1
TGCGCCAGCAGCTCCTGGACTAGCGGGCCCGGGGAGCTGTTTTTT
CASSSWTSGPGELFF
>TRBJ2-3|.|.|TRBV6-1
TGTGCCAGCACCACCTACGGGACTGGGAAAACAGATACGCAGTATTTT
CASTTYGTGKTDTQYF
>TRBJ1-5|.|TRBD1|TRBV11-2
TGTGCCAGCAGCTTATTGGGTAAGGGGGCTACCAATCAGCCCCAGCATTTT
CASSLLGKGATNQPQHF
>TRBJ2-7|.|TRBD2|TRBV5-1
TGCGCCAGCAGCCCATTGGTAGCGGGAGCGTACGAGCAGTACTTC
CASSPLVAGAYEQYF
>TRBJ1-2|.|TRBD1|TRBV11-2
TGTGCCAGCAGCTTACGACCGGGACAGGCCTTCTATGGCTACACCTTC
CASSLRPGQAFYGYTF
>TRBJ1-1|.|TRBD1|TRBV20-1
TGCAGTGCTAGACGAGGACAGGGGAACACTGAAGCTTTCTTT
CSARRGQGNTEAFF
>TRBJ2-1|.|TRBD2|TRBV6-2/TRBV6-3
TGTGCCAGCAGTTACGGGACTAATTACAATGAGCAGTTCTTC
CASSYGTNYNEQFF
>TRBJ2-7|once|TRBD1|TRBV5-1
TGCGCCAGCAGCTCCGGGACAGGGACCTACGAGCAGTACTTC
CASSSGTGTYEQYF
>TRBJ2-2|few|TRBD1|TRBV6-1
TGTGCCACCCTGTTGGGGACAGCTACCGGGGAGCTGTTTTTT
CATLLGTATGELFF
>TRBJ1-6|.|.|TRBV20-1
TGCAGTGCCAGGACAGACCCTTTGGAACCCCTCCACTTT
CSARTDPLEPLHF
>TRBJ1-5|.|.|TRBV20-1
TGCAGTGCTAGTAGGCAGGGACGAAATCAGCCCCAGCATTTT
CSASRQGRNQPQHF
>TRBJ1-1|.|TRBD1|TRBV7-2
TGTGCCAGCAGCTTAGGACAGGGGATCACTGAAGCTTTCTTT
CASSLGQGITEAFF
>TRBJ2-1|.|TRBD2|TRBV5-1
TGCGCCAGCAGCTTGTTGGGACTAGCGGGAGGTGAGCAGTTCTTC
CASSLLGLAGGEQFF
>TRBJ1-1|.|.|TRBV4-1
TGCGCCAGCAGGGAGACACCTATGAACACTGAAGCTTTCTTT
CASRETPMNTEAFF
>TRBJ1-1|many|.|TRBV28
TGTGCCAGCAGTTGGCCAGAGGGCTTGGACACTGAAGCTTTCTTT
CASSWPEGLDTEAFF
>TRBJ1-5|.|.|TRBV19
TGTGCCAGTAGTATAGGGGAGGGGCATCAGCCCCAGCATTTT
CASSIGEGHQPQHF
>TRBJ2-6|few|.|TRBV11-2
TGTGCCAGCAGCTTAGTGGCGTCTGGGGCCAACGTCCTGACTTTC
CASSLVASGANVLTF
>TRBJ2-7|.|.|TRBV4-2
TGTGCCAGCAGCCAAGATCAAGTCAGGGACACGGATCGATCCTACGAGCAGTACTTC
CASSQDQVRDTDRSYEQYF
>TRBJ2-5|.|.|TRBV10-1
TGCGCCAGCAGTGACCCCTACCAAGAGACCCAGTACTTC
CASSDPYQETQYF